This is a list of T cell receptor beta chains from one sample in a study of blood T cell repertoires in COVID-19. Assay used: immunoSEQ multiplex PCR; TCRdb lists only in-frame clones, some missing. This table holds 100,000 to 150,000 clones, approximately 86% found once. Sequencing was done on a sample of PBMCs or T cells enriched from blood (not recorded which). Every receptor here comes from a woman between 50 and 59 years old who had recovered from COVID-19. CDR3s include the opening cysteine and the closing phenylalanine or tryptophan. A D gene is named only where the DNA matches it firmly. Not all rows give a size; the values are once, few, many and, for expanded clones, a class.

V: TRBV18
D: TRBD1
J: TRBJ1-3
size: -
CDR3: CASSLTGEDWNTIYF
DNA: TGTGCCAGCTCCCTCACAGGGGAAGATTGGAACACCATATATTTT

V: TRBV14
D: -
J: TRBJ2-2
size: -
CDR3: CASSPRTFSTGELFF
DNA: TGTGCCAGCAGCCCAAGGACATTTAGCACCGGGGAGCTGTTTTTT

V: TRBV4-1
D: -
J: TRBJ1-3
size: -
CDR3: CASSQPGDGNTIYF
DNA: TGCGCCAGCAGCCAGCCAGGGGACGGAAACACCATATATTTT

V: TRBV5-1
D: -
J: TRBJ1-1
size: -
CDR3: CASSLTGIYTEAFF
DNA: TGCGCCAGCAGCTTGACAGGGATCTACACTGAAGCTTTCTTT

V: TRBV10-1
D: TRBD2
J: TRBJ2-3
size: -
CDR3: CASSPSGVRRGADTQYF
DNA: TGCGCCAGCAGTCCCAGCGGAGTGCGGCGGGGGGCAGATACGCAGTATTTT

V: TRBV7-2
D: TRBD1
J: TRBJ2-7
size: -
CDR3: CAGTGTGSYEQYF
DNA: TGTGCCGGAACCGGGACAGGCTCCTACGAGCAGTACTTC

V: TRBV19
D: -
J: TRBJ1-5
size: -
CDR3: CASTSPTEKQHF
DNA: TGTGCCAGTACCTCACCGACAGAGAAACAGCATTTT

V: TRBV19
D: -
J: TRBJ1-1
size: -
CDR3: CASNTDGVRDTYTEAFF
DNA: TGTGCCAGTAACACCGACGGGGTCCGGGACACTTACACTGAAGCTTTCTTT

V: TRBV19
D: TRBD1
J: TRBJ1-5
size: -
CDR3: CASSMGQGSNQPQHF
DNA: TGTGCCAGTAGTATGGGACAGGGTAGCAATCAGCCCCAGCATTTT

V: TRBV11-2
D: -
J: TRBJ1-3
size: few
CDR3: CASSLFQTGNTIYF
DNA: TGTGCCAGCAGCTTATTTCAGACTGGAAACACCATATATTTT

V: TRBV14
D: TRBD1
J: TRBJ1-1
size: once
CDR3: CASSLRTGNTEAFF
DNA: TGTGCCAGCAGCCTTAGGACAGGGAACACTGAAGCTTTCTTT

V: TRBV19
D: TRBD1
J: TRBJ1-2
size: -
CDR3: CASSIGTGDIVGGYTF
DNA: TGTGCCAGTAGTATCGGGACAGGCGATATCGTTGGCGGCTACACCTTC

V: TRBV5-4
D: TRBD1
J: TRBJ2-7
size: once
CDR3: CASRAGTGGFYEQYF
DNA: TGTGCCAGCAGGGCCGGGACAGGAGGTTTTTACGAGCAGTACTTC

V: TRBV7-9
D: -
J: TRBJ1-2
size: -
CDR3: CASSLAQAGDGYTF
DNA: TGTGCCAGCAGCTTAGCGCAAGCGGGGGATGGCTACACCTTC

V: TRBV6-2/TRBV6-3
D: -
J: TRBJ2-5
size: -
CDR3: CASSVRETQYF
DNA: TGTGCCAGCAGTGTCAGGGAGACCCAGTACTTC

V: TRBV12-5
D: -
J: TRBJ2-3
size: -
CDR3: CASGLVQEGYTQYF
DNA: TGTGCTAGTGGTTTGGTACAGGAGGGATATACGCAGTATTTT

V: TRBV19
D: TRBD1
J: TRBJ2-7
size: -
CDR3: CASSPGQGGYEQYF
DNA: TGTGCCAGTAGTCCGGGACAGGGGGGCTACGAGCAGTACTTC

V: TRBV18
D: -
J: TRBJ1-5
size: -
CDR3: CASSPESGGFGQPQHF
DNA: TGTGCCAGCTCACCAGAGTCGGGAGGGTTTGGTCAGCCCCAGCATTTT

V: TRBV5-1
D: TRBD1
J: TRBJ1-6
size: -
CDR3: CASSVGTGHNSPLHF
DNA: TGCGCCAGCAGTGTGGGGACAGGGCATAATTCACCCCTCCACTTT

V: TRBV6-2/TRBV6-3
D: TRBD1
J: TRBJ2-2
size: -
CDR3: CASSTSGGTGLFF
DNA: TGTGCCAGCAGTACCTCAGGGGGCACTGGGCTGTTTTTT

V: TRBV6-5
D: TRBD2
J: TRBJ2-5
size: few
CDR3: CASSYGVAGGQETQYF
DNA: TGTGCCAGCAGTTACGGGGTAGCGGGGGGTCAAGAGACCCAGTACTTC

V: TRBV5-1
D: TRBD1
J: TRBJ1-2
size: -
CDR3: CASSPGTGSNYGYTF
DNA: TGCGCCAGCAGCCCCGGGACAGGGTCTAACTATGGCTACACCTTC

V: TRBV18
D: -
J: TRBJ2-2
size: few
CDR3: CASSQITGGPGELFF
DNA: TGTGCCAGCTCACAAATAACTGGAGGCCCCGGGGAGCTGTTTTTT

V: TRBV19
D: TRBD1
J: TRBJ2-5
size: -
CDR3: CASRTGGEETQYF
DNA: TGTGCCAGTAGGACAGGGGGCGAAGAGACCCAGTACTTC

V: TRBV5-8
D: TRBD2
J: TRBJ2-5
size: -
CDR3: CASSSILAGEETQYF
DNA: TGTGCCAGCAGCTCTATACTAGCGGGGGAAGAGACCCAGTACTTC

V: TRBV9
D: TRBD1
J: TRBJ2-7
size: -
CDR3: CASSVGPGTGDYEQYF
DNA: TGTGCCAGCAGCGTAGGACCCGGGACAGGGGACTACGAGCAGTACTTC

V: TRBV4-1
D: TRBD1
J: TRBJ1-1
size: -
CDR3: CASSLLTGGNTEAFF
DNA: TGCGCCAGCAGCCTGTTGACAGGGGGGAACACTGAAGCTTTCTTT

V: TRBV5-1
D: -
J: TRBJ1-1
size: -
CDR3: CASSQTGNTEAFF
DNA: TGCGCCAGCAGCCAGACAGGGAACACTGAAGCTTTCTTT

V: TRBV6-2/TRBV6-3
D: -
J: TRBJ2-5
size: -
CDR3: CASSYPFGETQYF
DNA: TGTGCCAGCAGTTACCCCTTCGGGGAGACCCAGTACTTC

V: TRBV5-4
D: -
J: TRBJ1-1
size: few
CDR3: CASSFPGTLAEAFF
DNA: TGTGCCAGCAGCTTTCCGGGGACATTGGCTGAAGCTTTCTTT

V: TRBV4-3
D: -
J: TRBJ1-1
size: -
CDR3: CASSQEWSQNTEAFF
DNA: TGCGCCAGCAGCCAAGAGTGGTCACAGAACACTGAAGCTTTCTTT

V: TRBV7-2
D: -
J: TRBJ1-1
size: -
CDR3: CASSLARTVNTEAFF
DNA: TGTGCCAGCAGCTTAGCGCGGACAGTGAACACTGAAGCTTTCTTT

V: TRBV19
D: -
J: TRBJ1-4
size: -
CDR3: CARRAGLRSEKLFF
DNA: TGTGCCAGGCGTGCAGGGTTAAGAAGTGAAAAACTGTTTTTT

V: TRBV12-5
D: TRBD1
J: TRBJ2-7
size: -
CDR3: CASGLGQGAYEQYF
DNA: TGTGCTAGTGGTTTGGGACAGGGGGCCTACGAGCAGTACTTC

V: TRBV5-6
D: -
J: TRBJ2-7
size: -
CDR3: CASSLTVEQYF
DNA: TGTGCCAGCAGCTTGACAGTCGAGCAGTACTTC

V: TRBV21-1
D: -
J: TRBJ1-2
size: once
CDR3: CASSKGPGARGAGLGYTF
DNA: TGTGCCAGCAGCAAGGGCCCGGGGGCGCGGGGGGCAGGGCTTGGCTACACCTTC

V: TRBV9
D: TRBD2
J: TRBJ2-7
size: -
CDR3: CASSVSGGAGSYEQYF
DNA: TGTGCCAGCAGCGTAAGCGGGGGGGCCGGGTCCTACGAGCAGTACTTC

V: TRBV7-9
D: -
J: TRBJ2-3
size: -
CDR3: CASSLGAVHTDTQYF
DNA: TGTGCCAGCAGCTTAGGAGCGGTCCACACAGATACGCAGTATTTT

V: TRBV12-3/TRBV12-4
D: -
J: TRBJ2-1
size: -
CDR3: CASRNSPLNEQFF
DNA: TGTGCCAGCAGAAACAGCCCATTGAATGAGCAGTTCTTC

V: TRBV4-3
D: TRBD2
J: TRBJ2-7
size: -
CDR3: CASSQDRLAGGDEQYF
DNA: TGCGCCAGCAGCCAAGATAGACTAGCGGGGGGTGACGAGCAGTACTTC

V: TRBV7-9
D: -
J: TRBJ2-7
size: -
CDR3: CASSNSPEQYF
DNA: TGTGCCAGCAGCAATAGTCCCGAGCAGTACTTC

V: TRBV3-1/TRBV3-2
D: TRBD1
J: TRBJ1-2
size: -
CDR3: CASSPRDRDNYGYTF
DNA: TGTGCCAGCAGCCCTCGAGACAGGGATAACTATGGCTACACCTTC

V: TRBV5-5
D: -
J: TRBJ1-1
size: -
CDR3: CASSLGTATEAFF
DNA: TGTGCCAGCAGCTTGGGGACAGCCACTGAAGCTTTCTTT

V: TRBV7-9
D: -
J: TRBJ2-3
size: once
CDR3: CASSFVIRGTDTQYF
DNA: TGTGCCAGCAGCTTCGTTATTCGGGGAACAGATACGCAGTATTTT

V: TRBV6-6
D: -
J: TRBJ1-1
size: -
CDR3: CASRNGGGTEAFF
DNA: TGTGCCAGCAGAAACGGGGGGGGAACTGAAGCTTTCTTT

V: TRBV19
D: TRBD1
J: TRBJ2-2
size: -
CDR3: CASSIAGGAGTGELFF
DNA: TGTGCCAGTAGTATAGCAGGGGGCGCTGGCACCGGGGAGCTGTTTTTT

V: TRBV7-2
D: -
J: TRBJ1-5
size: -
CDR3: CASSFIEGGSQPQHF
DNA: TGTGCCAGCAGCTTCATAGAGGGGGGGAGCCAGCCCCAGCATTTT

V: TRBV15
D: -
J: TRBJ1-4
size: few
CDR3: CATSREAGNEKLFF
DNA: TGTGCCACCAGCAGAGAGGCAGGGAATGAAAAACTGTTTTTT

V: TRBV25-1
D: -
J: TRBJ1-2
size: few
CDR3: CASSEGFGRGYGYTF
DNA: TGTGCCAGCAGTGAAGGGTTCGGCCGGGGCTATGGCTACACCTTC

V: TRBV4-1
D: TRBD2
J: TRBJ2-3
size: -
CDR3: CASSQASGGITDTQYF
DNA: TGCGCCAGCAGCCAAGCTAGCGGGGGAATCACAGATACGCAGTATTTT

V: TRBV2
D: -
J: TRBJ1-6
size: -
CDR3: CASTEEDRFNSPLHF
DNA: TGTGCCAGCACCGAAGAGGACAGATTTAATTCACCCCTCCACTTT